The following is a T cell receptor (beta chain) sequence with its context. The antigen is unknown. Germline V gene data show CDR1 as SGHRS and CDR2 as YFSETQ. Germline trimming cut 2 bases from V and 5 bases from J; bases unmatched to any gene: 4. The CDR3 loop spans 14 amino acids. This record belongs to a study of cytomegalovirus exposure and HLA in healthy donors. General study points: A few chains linked to CMV were shown in vitro to be specific for CMV antigens. A list of about 160 TCR beta chains associated with cytomegalovirus was given. A further, later analysis showed that HLA-associated TCR beta chains (compared with equally common others) were more clonally expanded.

This PCR relied on a set of 60 Vbeta primers and 13 Jbeta primers. TCRdb keeps only in-frame clones here, not all; method: immunoSEQ multiplex PCR. The sample has some 130,000 clones, 65% to 85% seen once. Every donor was a healthy person donating bone marrow. This sequence was found in a male donor in good health and CMV-seronegative. The chain links TRBV5-1 to TRBJ2-1; 7 positions agree with TRBD1. Material for sequencing was PBMCs. DNA for the CDR3: TGCGCCAGCAGCTTACAGGGGTCAGACAATGAGCAGTTCTTC. This sequence encodes CASSLQGSDNEQFF.